A single sample gave rise to the 18 T cell receptor beta chains below, sequenced in a study of blood T cell repertoires in COVID-19. Here immunoSEQ multiplex PCR was the method, and the copy in TCRdb shows in-frame clones only, minus some. The sample contains roughly 96,000 clones, over 70% of which appear only once. The source material was peripheral blood. The receptor set was obtained from a man in his sixties with acute or convalescent COVID-19.

This clone qualifies as medium-sized. V is TRBV6-1 and J is TRBJ1-6; 9 bases map to TRBD1. Trimming cost V 4 bases and J 0 bases; bases outside gene matches: 4. Germline lookup yields CDR1 MNHNS and CDR2 SASEGT. This CDR3 comprises 17 residues. This CDR3 is CASSGQGVSSYNSPLHF. The CDR3, as DNA: TGTGCCAGCAGTGGACAGGGGGTGAGCTCCTATAATTCACCCCTCCACTTT.

There are a few counts of this clone. The gene calls are TRBV12-5 and TRBJ1-1, with D possibly being TRBD1 (5 bases). Germline CDR1 LGHNT, CDR2 FRNRAP. The CDR3 spans 15 residues. V gave up 1 base and J gave up 6 bases, with 15 bases separating them. CDR3 bases: TGTGCTAGTGGTTTGGCATCAGGGATAGGGGCTGAAGCTTTCTTT. This translates into CASGLASGIGAEAFF. The full variable domain, rest sourced from reference TRBV12-5 and TRBJ1-1, is DARVTQTPRHKVTEMGQEVTMRCQPILGHNTVFWYRQTMMQGLELLAYFRNRAPLDDSGMPKDRFSAEMPDATLATLKIQPSEPRDSAVYFCASGLASGIGAEAFFGQGTRLTVV.

The chain employs TRBV6-6 and TRBJ2-1; tentatively, D is TRBD2 (6 bases). Trimming took off 6 bases at V and 8 bases at J, with 23 bases between the two ends. This CDR3 contains 16 residues. Germline values: CDR1 MNHNY, CDR2 SVGAGI (reference sequence). CDR3: CASSSSIGGIRDEQFF. The CDR3 nucleotides are TGTGCCAGCAGCTCTTCTATTGGCGGGATCCGGGATGAGCAGTTCTTC.

This chain uses TRBV6-5 with TRBJ1-1; D gene unclear. The CDR3 sequence is 15 residues long. The V gene's germline CDR1 is MNHEY and CDR2 SVGAGI. V was cut by 0 bases and J by 4 bases, with 12 bases left in between. The CDR3 nucleotides read TGTGCCAGCAGTTACTCACCGGGGTTGGTCACTGAAGCTTTCTTT. This sequence encodes CASSYSPGLVTEAFF.

The J gene is TRBJ2-7, the V gene TRBV12-3 or TRBV12-4; a weak D match, TRBD2 (5 bases). The germline V and J ends were trimmed by 6 bases and 7 bases, with 16 bases remaining between them. The CDR3 sequence is 13 residues long. This CDR3 is CASRPDWTGEQYF. In DNA form, the CDR3 reads TGTGCCAGCAGACCGGACTGGACTGGGGAGCAGTACTTC.

This clone was seen a few times. This rearrangement joins TRBV6-2 or TRBV6-3 to TRBJ1-2; D gene unclear. The CDR3 is made up of 16 amino acids. From germline, CDR1 is MNHEY and CDR2 SVGEGT. Trimming removed 6 bases from V and 7 bases from J, with 24 bases in between. In DNA form, the CDR3 reads TGTGCCAGCAGCCCTTTTCGAAGACAAGGAAAATCTGGCTACACCTTC. This sequence encodes CASSPFRRQGKSGYTF.

This clone was seen only a few times. This chain joins TRBV10-3 and TRBJ1-2, with D perhaps matching TRBD1 (5 bases). CDR1 is ENHRY, CDR2 SYGVKD, per germline. The ends were cut back, 3 bases at V and 4 bases at J, with 15 bases in the middle. The CDR3 has 15 residues. The CDR3 nucleotides are TGTGCCATCAGTGACGGGGCCGGGAGGGGCTATGGCTACACCTTC. Translation: CAISDGAGRGYGYTF.

This clone was counted many times. At one end the junction does not follow the germline gene, possibly because of a read error. This rearrangement joins TRBV7-7 to TRBJ2-3; 9 positions match TRBD1. This CDR3 has 15 residues. Germline CDR1 is SSHAT and CDR2 is FNYEAQ (reference sequence). The CDR3: CASSLQGAPTDTQYF. The CDR3 DNA is TGTGCTAGCAGCTTACAGGGGGCCCCCACAGATACGCAGTATTTT.

The V and J genes are TRBV27 and TRBJ2-2; tentatively, D is TRBD1 (6 bases). V shed 7 bases and J shed 4 bases, with 16 bases lying between them. The CDR3 extends over 15 amino acids. Germline lookup yields CDR1 MNHEY and CDR2 SMNVEV (reference sequence). CDR3 in amino acids: CASKPPRTATGELFF. In DNA, the CDR3 is TGTGCCAGCAAGCCGCCCCGGACAGCCACCGGGGAGCTGTTTTTT.

V and J are TRBV5-1 and TRBJ2-2; TRBD1 agrees at 9 bases. CDR3 length: 15 residues. V gave up 4 bases and J gave up 5 bases; unmatched junction bases: 6. Germline CDR1 and CDR2: SGHRS and YFSETQ. For the CDR3, the DNA is TGCGCCAGCAGCGGCGGGACAGGGTATACCGGGGAGCTGTTTTTT. Translation gives CASSGGTGYTGELFF.

V and J are TRBV9 and TRBJ2-1; TRBD2 matches 9 bases. The CDR3 consists of 15 residues. V lost 4 bases, J lost 7 bases, and 9 bases stayed unmatched. Germline V gene lookup returns CDR1 SGDLS and CDR2 YYNGEE. CDR3 loop: CASSPWVSGGNEQFF. The CDR3 bases are TGTGCCAGCAGCCCATGGGTTAGCGGGGGTAATGAGCAGTTCTTC.

The CDR3 loop reads CASSGIPGGPSNTGELFF. For the CDR3, the DNA is TGTGCCAGCAGTGGTATCCCAGGGGGCCCATCGAACACCGGGGAGCTGTTTTTT. The chain recombines TRBV6-1 with TRBJ2-2; 8 nucleotides align to TRBD1. J gave up 0 bases and V 4 bases, and 10 bases lay outside the gene matches. Germline CDR1 reads MNHNS; CDR2 reads SASEGT. CDR3 length: 18 amino acids.

The chain carries TRBV7-9 and TRBJ1-4; D gene ambiguous. V lost 5 bases and J 8 bases, leaving 15 bases between the germline ends. Germline V CDR1 and CDR2: SEHNR, FQNEAQ (reference sequence). The CDR3 is 14 residues long. This CDR3 is CASSPGEYGEKLFF. The CDR3 DNA sequence: TGTGCCAGCAGCCCCGGGGAGTATGGAGAAAAACTGTTTTTT.

Many counts were recorded for this clone. The genes are TRBV24-1 and TRBJ1-3; 8 bases align to TRBD1. Unmatched junction bases numbered 3, after V lost 2 bases and J lost 4 bases. The V gene's germline CDR1 is KGHDR and CDR2 SFDVKD. The CDR3 loop spans 15 amino acids. The CDR3 DNA sequence: TGTGCCACCAGTGATTCGACAGGGGCCGGAAACACCATATATTTT. This encodes CATSDSTGAGNTIYF.

In the case of this clone: One end of the junction varies from germline; a read error may be responsible. V gene TRBV7-7 combines with J gene TRBJ2-5; 9 positions agree with TRBD1. The length of the CDR3 is 15 residues. CDR1 is SSHAT, CDR2 FNYEAQ, per germline (reference sequence). CDR3 residues: CASSLETGGGETQYF. The CDR3 nucleotides read TGTGCTAGCAGCTTGGAGACAGGGGGGGGAGAGACCCAGTACTTC. Full variable domain (missing parts from reference TRBV7-7 and TRBJ2-5): GAGVSQSPRYKVTKRGQDVTLRCDPISSHATLYWYQQALGQGPEFLTYFNYEAQPDKSGLPSDRFSAERPEGSISTLTIQRTEQRDSAMYRCASSLETGGGETQYFGPGTRLLVL.

This rearrangement joins TRBV6-2 or TRBV6-3 to TRBJ1-2, with D unresolved. The CDR3 has 15 amino acids. Trimming removed 0 bases from V and 5 bases from J, with 13 bases in between. Germline lookup yields CDR1 MNHEY and CDR2 SVGEGT. The chain's CDR3 is CASSYSPGAQYGYTF. The CDR3 DNA reads as TGTGCCAGCAGTTACTCCCCAGGTGCCCAATATGGCTACACCTTC.

V gene TRBV9 combines with J gene TRBJ2-1; a possible D gene is TRBD1 (5 bases). V lost 0 bases to trimming and J lost 8 bases, with 9 bases between them. Per germline, CDR1 SGDLS and CDR2 YYNGEE. The CDR3 spans 13 residues. CDR3 sequence: CASSVDVGDEQFF. CDR3 nucleotide sequence: TGTGCCAGCAGCGTAGATGTAGGGGATGAGCAGTTCTTC.

The V call is TRBV7-3, the J call TRBJ1-2, with 9 positions matching TRBD1. This CDR3 contains 13 residues. The V gene end was trimmed by 5 bases and the J gene end by 8 bases; junction bases not matched to a gene: 6. Germline CDR1 SGHTA, CDR2 FQGTGA. CDR3 region: CASSPGQGRGYTF. The DNA for the CDR3 is TGTGCCAGCAGCCCGGGACAGGGCCGGGGCTACACCTTC.